These 23 T cell receptor beta chains were sequenced from one sample in a study of shared clonotypes between healthy human individuals. Assay used: immunoSEQ multiplex PCR; TCRdb lists only in-frame clones, some missing. This sample has roughly 680,000 clones, with around 70% found just once. Sequenced: memory CD4+ T cells sorted from blood. Subset defined: CD45RA-negative fraction. Every receptor here comes from a woman in her 30s in good health.

The chain uses TRBV28 and TRBJ2-7, with TRBD2 matching over 13 bases. This CDR3 is built from 16 residues. V dropped 7 bases and J dropped 4; count of bases not matched to a gene: 10. The germline CDR1 and CDR2 sequences are MDHEN and SYDVKM. The chain's CDR3 is CASTGTSGISGYEQYF. For the CDR3, the DNA is TGTGCCAGCACCGGGACTAGCGGGATTTCGGGGTACGAGCAGTACTTC.

The chain is built from TRBV7-9 and TRBJ1-1; D gene uncertain. CDR1 and CDR2 from the germline V gene are SEHNR and FQNEAQ (reference sequence). The CDR3 has 14 amino acids. Trimming took off 4 bases at V and 4 bases at J, with 13 bases between the two ends. Here the CDR3 reads CASSWQVVGTEAFF. The CDR3 DNA follows: TGTGCCAGCAGCTGGCAGGTGGTTGGCACTGAAGCTTTCTTT.

This sequence joins TRBV7-8 and TRBJ1-1; possibly TRBD1 for D (5 bases). The CDR3 runs to 12 residues. The V and J ends lost 6 bases and 3 bases respectively, with 8 bases between them. Germline V lookup: CDR1 SGHVS, CDR2 FQNEAQ. The CDR3 loop reads CASRWGDTEAFF. CDR3 nucleotides: TGTGCCAGCAGATGGGGCGACACTGAAGCTTTCTTT.

Details on this clone: Within the sample, other DNA sequences also encode this same CDR3. The rearrangement links TRBV7-2 to TRBJ2-1, with no clear D. CDR3 length equals 14 residues. Germline CDR1 SGHTA, CDR2 FQGNSA. Trimming pared 0 bases from V and 4 bases from J, leaving 7 bases between. This CDR3 is CASSLASVYNEQFF. The CDR3 DNA reads as TGTGCCAGCAGCTTAGCGTCTGTATACAATGAGCAGTTCTTC.

This clone was counted between two and nine times. The chain couples TRBV19 to TRBJ1-1; D gene unclear. CDR3 length: 14 residues. The germline CDR1 and CDR2 sequences are LNHDA and SQIVND (reference sequence). With 7 bases removed from V and 0 bases from J, the gap between germline ends came to 12 bases. Here the CDR3 reads CASTQDGMNTEAFF. The CDR3 region has the DNA TGTGCCAGTACCCAGGACGGAATGAACACTGAAGCTTTCTTT.

The chain recombines TRBV10-2 with TRBJ2-2; 9 nucleotides align to TRBD2. With V trimmed by 1 base and J by 1 base, 16 bases remained unmatched. CDR1 and CDR2 from the germline V gene are WSHSY and SAAADI. This CDR3 is 21 amino acids long. The CDR3 loop is CASSEFAPRPLAGENTGELFF. CDR3 DNA: TGCGCCAGCAGTGAGTTCGCCCCGCGTCCACTAGCGGGTGAGAACACCGGGGAGCTGTTTTTT.

The chain couples TRBV19 to TRBJ2-7; no clear D. This CDR3 has 12 amino acids. With 6 bases removed from V and 6 bases from J, the gap between germline ends came to 12 bases. From germline, CDR1 is LNHDA and CDR2 SQIVND (reference sequence). DNA of the CDR3: TGTGCCAGTAGCCCCTTGACCGGCGAGCAGTACTTC. Translating it yields CASSPLTGEQYF.

This clone was seen more than once but under ten times. The chain uses TRBV25-1 and TRBJ1-5, with 8 bases fitting TRBD1. V was clipped by 6 bases and J by 6 bases; unmatched bases: 10. This CDR3 is built from 15 residues. Germline values: CDR1 MGHDK, CDR2 SYGVNS. The CDR3: CASSPAGGISQPQHF. For the CDR3, the DNA is TGTGCCAGCAGCCCGGCAGGGGGCATAAGTCAGCCCCAGCATTTT.

The chain combines TRBV18 with TRBJ1-3; no definite D call. Trimming removed 2 bases from V and 0 bases from J, with 5 bases in between. Per germline, CDR1 KGHSH and CDR2 LQKENI. The CDR3 totals 14 residues. CDR3 in amino acids: CASSPVDSGNTIYF. CDR3 DNA: TGTGCCAGCTCACCAGTGGACTCTGGAAACACCATATATTTT.

J is TRBJ1-1 and V is TRBV5-1, with D possibly matching TRBD1 (5 bases). In germline, CDR1 is SGHRS, CDR2 YFSETQ. The V end lost 0 bases, the J end lost 1 base, and 13 bases lay between the germline ends. This CDR3 is 16 amino acids long. The CDR3 loop is CASSLVGGRENTEAFF. CDR3 in DNA: TGCGCCAGCAGCTTGGTCGGGGGTCGGGAGAACACTGAAGCTTTCTTT.

This clone was seen a single time. The chain links TRBV5-6 to TRBJ2-1; no firm D call. V lost 4 bases and J lost 7, with 21 bases in between. Germline V gene sequence: CDR1 SGHDT, CDR2 YYEEEE. The CDR3 loop spans 16 amino acids. The CDR3, as DNA: TGTGCCAGCAGCCGGGTTGGGCCTAGTTATCAGAATGAGCAGTTCTTC. Translated: CASSRVGPSYQNEQFF.

The chain couples TRBV27 to TRBJ2-1, with 7 bases fitting TRBD2. This CDR3 has 14 residues. V trimming: 5 bases; J trimming: 3 bases; junction bases outside the gene matches: 4. Germline assignment: CDR1 MNHEY and CDR2 SMNVEV (reference sequence). As DNA, the CDR3 is TGTGCCAGCAGTCGGGGGGAGGGCTACAATGAGCAGTTCTTC. Its translation: CASSRGEGYNEQFF.

This clone occurred many times. V and J are TRBV4-1 and TRBJ2-5; D unresolved. V was pared by 0 bases and J by 5 bases, with 10 bases between. Per the germline V gene, CDR1 is MGHRA and CDR2 is YSYEKL. This CDR3 is 14 amino acids long. CDR3 sequence reads: CASSQDSGSETQYF. In nucleotides, the CDR3 is TGCGCCAGCAGCCAAGATTCCGGCAGCGAGACCCAGTACTTC.

The rearrangement links TRBV2 to TRBJ1-2, with 12 bases aligning to TRBD1. The V and J ends lost 6 bases and 7 bases, in that order; junction bases with no gene match: 6. This CDR3 contains 14 residues. Germline CDR1 and CDR2: SNHLY and FYNNEI. CDR3 DNA: TGTGCCAGCAGCGGGGACAGGGGGCTCGGTGGCTACACCTTC. Protein: CASSGDRGLGGYTF. The whole variable domain, remainder taken from reference TRBV2 and TRBJ1-2, is EPEVTQTPSHQVTQMGQEVILRCVPISNHLYFYWYRQILGQKVEFLVSFYNNEISEKSEIFDDQFSVERPDGSNFTLKIRSTKLEDSAMYFCASSGDRGLGGYTFGSGTRLTVV.

The chain links TRBV5-5 to TRBJ1-5; D is uncertain. The germline V and J ends were trimmed by 3 bases and 9 bases, with 16 bases remaining between them. The CDR3 sequence is 14 residues long. CDR1 is SGHKS and CDR2 is YYEKEE in the germline V gene (reference sequence). Here the CDR3 reads CASSSGLAVRPQHF. The CDR3 coding sequence is TGTGCCAGCAGCTCCGGGCTGGCGGTGCGGCCCCAGCATTTT.

The chain uses TRBV18 and TRBJ1-1; 10 bases align to TRBD1. CDR3 length: 17 amino acids. V lost 4 bases and J lost 5; bases outside the gene matches: 13. Germline CDR1 and CDR2: KGHSH and LQKENI. This CDR3 is CASSLAGLGQGGTEAFF. The CDR3 region has the DNA TGTGCCAGCTCACTGGCAGGACTCGGACAGGGGGGGACTGAAGCTTTCTTT.

V usage is TRBV5-1 and J usage is TRBJ2-1; TRBD2 matches 9 bases. J gave up 6 bases and V 0 bases, and 13 bases lay outside the gene matches. The CDR3 length is 18 residues. The germline V gene has CDR1 SGHRS and CDR2 YFSETQ. CDR3 sequence (DNA): TGCGCCAGCAGCTTGGGCCGATCGCTAGCGGGAAGGGTCAATGAGCAGTTCTTC. This translates into CASSLGRSLAGRVNEQFF.

The gene calls are TRBV28 and TRBJ1-2, with 7 bases matching TRBD1. The V and J ends lost 6 bases and 5 bases, in that order; junction bases with no gene match: 12. Germline CDR1 is MDHEN and CDR2 is SYDVKM. This CDR3 is 15 amino acids long. The CDR3: CASRAMDRTFYGYTF. In nucleotides, the CDR3 is TGTGCCAGCAGGGCCATGGACAGGACGTTTTATGGCTACACCTTC.

The chain links TRBV27 to TRBJ2-7; tentatively, D is TRBD1 (5 bases). This CDR3 contains 15 residues. Between the trimmed V and J ends, which lost 6 bases and 3 bases, there was a span of 18 bases. CDR1 is MNHEY, CDR2 SMNVEV, per germline (reference sequence). CDR3 in amino acids: CASSRAWTPHYEQYF. The CDR3 DNA follows: TGTGCCAGCAGCCGGGCGTGGACACCACACTACGAGCAGTACTTC.

This chain links TRBV4-1 with TRBJ2-7, with 7 positions matching TRBD1. The CDR3 length is 14 residues. Germline CDR1 and CDR2: MGHRA and YSYEKL. V gave up 4 bases and J gave up 7 bases; unmatched junction bases: 10. This CDR3 is CASSRDRVLREQYF. CDR3 in DNA: TGCGCCAGCAGCCGAGACAGGGTCCTTAGAGAGCAGTACTTC.

The DNA of the CDR3 is TGTGCCAGCAGTGGCGGTCCGGGGCCTATCTCTGGAAACACCATATATTTT. Its translation: CASSGGPGPISGNTIYF. V gene TRBV2 combines with J gene TRBJ1-3; possible D gene TRBD1, 5 bases. Trimming removed 4 bases from V and 0 bases from J, with 16 bases in between. Looked up from germline, CDR1 is SNHLY and CDR2 is FYNNEI. There are 17 residues in the CDR3.

The chain uses TRBV2 and TRBJ2-3; 15 bases line up with TRBD2. The CDR3 has 16 residues. The J segment lost 3 bases and the V segment lost 6 bases, leaving 4 bases of the junction unmatched. Germline loops: CDR1 SNHLY, CDR2 FYNNEI. DNA of the CDR3: TGTGCCAGCAGCAGGACTAGCGGGAGGGTAACAGATACGCAGTATTTT. Protein: CASSRTSGRVTDTQYF.

The chain recombines TRBV19 with TRBJ2-1; unclear D gene. The CDR3 runs 12 residues. Trimming stripped 5 bases from V and 7 bases from J, with 9 bases between. Germline loops: CDR1 LNHDA, CDR2 SQIVND (reference sequence). CDR3 bases: TGTGCCAGTAGTGTACTGGGGAATGAGCAGTTCTTC. This sequence encodes CASSVLGNEQFF.